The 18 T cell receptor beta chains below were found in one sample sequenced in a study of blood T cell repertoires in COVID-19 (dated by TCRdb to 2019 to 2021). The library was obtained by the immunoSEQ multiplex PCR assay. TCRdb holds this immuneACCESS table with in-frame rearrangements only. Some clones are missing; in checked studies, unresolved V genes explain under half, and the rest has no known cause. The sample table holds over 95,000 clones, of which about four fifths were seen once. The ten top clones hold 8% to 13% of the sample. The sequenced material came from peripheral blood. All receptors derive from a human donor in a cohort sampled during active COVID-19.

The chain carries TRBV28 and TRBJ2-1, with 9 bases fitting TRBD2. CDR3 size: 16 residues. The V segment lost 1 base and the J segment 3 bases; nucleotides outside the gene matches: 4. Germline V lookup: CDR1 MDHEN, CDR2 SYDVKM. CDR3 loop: CASSLYIAGDYNEQFF. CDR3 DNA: TGTGCCAGCAGTTTATACATAGCGGGAGACTACAATGAGCAGTTCTTC.

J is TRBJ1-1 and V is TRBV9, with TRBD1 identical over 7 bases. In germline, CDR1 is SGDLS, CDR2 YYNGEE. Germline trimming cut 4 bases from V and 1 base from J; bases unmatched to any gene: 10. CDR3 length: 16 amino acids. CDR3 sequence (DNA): TGTGCCAGCAGCTCCCACAGGGGAGCGGGGAACACTGAAGCTTTCTTT. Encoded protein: CASSSHRGAGNTEAFF. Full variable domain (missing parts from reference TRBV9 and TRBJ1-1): DSGVTQTPKHLITATGQRVTLRCSPRSGDLSVYWYQQSLDQGLQFLIQYYNGEERAKGNILERFSAQQFPDLHSELNLSSLELGDSALYFCASSSHRGAGNTEAFFGQGTRLTVV.

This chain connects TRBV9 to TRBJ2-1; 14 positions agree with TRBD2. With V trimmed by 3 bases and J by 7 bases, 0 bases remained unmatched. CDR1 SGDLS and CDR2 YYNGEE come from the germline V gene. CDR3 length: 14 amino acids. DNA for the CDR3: TGTGCCAGCAGCGGGACTAGCGGGAGGAATGAGCAGTTCTTC. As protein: CASSGTSGRNEQFF.

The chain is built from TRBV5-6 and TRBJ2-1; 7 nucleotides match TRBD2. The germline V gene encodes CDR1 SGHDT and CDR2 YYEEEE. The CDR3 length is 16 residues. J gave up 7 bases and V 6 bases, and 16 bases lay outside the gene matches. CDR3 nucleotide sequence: TGTGCCAGCACCCCCGACTGGGGGGGAAAGGAGAATGAGCAGTTCTTC. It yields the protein CASTPDWGGKENEQFF.

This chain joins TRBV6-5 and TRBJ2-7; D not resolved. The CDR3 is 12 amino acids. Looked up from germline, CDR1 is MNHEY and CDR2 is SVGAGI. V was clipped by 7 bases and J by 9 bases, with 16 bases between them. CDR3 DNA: TGTGCCAGCACGTTGAATTGGGCAGTGCAGTACTTC. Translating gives CASTLNWAVQYF.

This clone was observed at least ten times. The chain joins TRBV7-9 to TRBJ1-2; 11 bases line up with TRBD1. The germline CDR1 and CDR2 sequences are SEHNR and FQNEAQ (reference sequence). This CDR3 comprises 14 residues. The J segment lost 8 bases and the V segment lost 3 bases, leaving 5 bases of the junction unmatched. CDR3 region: CASSFGTGGQGYTF. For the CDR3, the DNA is TGTGCCAGCAGCTTCGGGACAGGGGGACAAGGCTACACCTTC.

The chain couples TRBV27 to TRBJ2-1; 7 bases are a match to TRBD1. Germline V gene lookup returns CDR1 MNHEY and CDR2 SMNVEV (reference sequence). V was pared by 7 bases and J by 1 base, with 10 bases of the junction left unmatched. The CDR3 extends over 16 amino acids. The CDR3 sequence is CASTLKPQGSYNEQFF. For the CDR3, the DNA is TGTGCCAGCACCCTAAAGCCACAGGGGTCCTACAATGAGCAGTTCTTC.

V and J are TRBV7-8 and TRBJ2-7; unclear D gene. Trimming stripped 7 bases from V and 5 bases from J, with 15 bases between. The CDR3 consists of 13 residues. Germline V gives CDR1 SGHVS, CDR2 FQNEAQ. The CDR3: CASTAGYSNEQYF. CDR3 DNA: TGTGCCAGCACCGCCGGGTACTCGAACGAGCAGTACTTC.

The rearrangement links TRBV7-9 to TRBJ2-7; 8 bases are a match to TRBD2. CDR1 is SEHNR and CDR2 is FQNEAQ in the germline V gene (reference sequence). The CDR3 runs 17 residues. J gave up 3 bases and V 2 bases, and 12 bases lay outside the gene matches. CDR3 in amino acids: CASSLSMGGRFNYEQYF. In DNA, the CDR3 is TGTGCCAGCAGCTTAAGTATGGGCGGGAGGTTTAACTACGAGCAGTACTTC.

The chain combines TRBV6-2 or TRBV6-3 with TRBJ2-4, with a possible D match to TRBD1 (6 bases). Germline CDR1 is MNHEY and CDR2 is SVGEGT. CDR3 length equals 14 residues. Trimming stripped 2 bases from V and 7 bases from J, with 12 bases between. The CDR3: CASSYAGQGNIQYF. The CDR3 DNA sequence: TGTGCCAGCAGTTACGCGGGTCAGGGGAACATTCAGTACTTC.

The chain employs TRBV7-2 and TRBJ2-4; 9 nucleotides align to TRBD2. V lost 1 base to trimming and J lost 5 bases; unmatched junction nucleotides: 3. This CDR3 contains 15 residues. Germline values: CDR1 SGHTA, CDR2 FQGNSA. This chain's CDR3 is CASSLGGGGENIQYF. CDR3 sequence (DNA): TGTGCCAGCAGCTTAGGAGGCGGGGGGGAAAACATTCAGTACTTC.

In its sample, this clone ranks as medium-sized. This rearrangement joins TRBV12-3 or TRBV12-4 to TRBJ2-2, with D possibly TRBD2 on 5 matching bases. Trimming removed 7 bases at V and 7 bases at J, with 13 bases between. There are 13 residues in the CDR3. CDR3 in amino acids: CASTLAGRGELFF. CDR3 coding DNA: TGTGCCAGCACCCTAGCCGGACGCGGGGAGCTGTTTTTT.

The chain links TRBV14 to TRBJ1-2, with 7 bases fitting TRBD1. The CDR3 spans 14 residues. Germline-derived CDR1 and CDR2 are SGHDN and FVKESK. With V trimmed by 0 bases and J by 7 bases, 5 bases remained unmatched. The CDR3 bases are TGTGCCAGCAGCCAAGAAAGCAGGGGGGCTGGCTACACCTTC. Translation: CASSQESRGAGYTF.

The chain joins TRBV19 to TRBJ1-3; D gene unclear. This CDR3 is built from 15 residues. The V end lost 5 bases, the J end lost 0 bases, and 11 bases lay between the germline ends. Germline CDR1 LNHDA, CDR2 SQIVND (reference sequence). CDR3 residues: CASSSSLDSGNTIYF. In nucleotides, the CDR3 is TGTGCCAGTAGTTCCTCGTTAGACTCTGGAAACACCATATATTTT.

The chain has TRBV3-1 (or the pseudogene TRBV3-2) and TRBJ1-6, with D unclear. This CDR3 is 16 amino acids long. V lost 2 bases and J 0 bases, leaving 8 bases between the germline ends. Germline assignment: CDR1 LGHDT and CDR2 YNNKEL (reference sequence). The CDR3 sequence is CASSQSPSSYNSPLHF. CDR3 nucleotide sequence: TGTGCCAGCAGCCAAAGTCCGAGCTCCTATAATTCACCCCTCCACTTT.

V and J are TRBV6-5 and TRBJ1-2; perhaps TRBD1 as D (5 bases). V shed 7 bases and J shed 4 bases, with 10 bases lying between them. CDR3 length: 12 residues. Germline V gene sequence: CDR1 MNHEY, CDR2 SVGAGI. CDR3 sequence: CASKIGGYGYTF. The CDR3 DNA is TGTGCCAGCAAAATCGGGGGCTATGGCTACACCTTC.

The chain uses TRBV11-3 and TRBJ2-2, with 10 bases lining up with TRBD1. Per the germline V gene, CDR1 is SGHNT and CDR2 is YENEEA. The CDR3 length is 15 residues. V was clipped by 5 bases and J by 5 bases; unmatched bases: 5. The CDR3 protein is CASSPTGGSTGELFF. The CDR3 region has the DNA TGTGCCAGCAGCCCGACAGGGGGCAGTACCGGGGAGCTGTTTTTT.

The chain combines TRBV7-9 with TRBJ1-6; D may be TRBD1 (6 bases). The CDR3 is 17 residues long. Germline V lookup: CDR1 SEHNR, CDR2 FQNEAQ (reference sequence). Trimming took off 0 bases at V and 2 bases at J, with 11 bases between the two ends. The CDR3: CASSLAQGSTYNSPLHF. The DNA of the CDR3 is TGTGCCAGCAGCTTAGCCCAGGGGAGCACCTATAATTCACCCCTCCACTTT.